The entry that follows covers one T cell receptor (beta chain) sequence. Sequencing used immunoSEQ multiplex PCR; TCRdb keeps in-frame clones, though not all of them. Altogether 9,500 to 15,000 clones are present, 80% to 95% being singletons, with the ten largest covering over 25%. These data are taken from a study of blood T cell repertoires in COVID-19. Looked up from germline, CDR1 is SGHTA and CDR2 is FQGNSA. The CDR3 totals 14 residues. V dropped 5 bases and J dropped 4; count of bases not matched to a gene: 7. The J gene is TRBJ2-5, the V gene TRBV7-2, with 7 bases that match TRBD2. The sample consisted of peripheral blood. This clonotype was sampled from a woman in her 70s with active COVID-19. The CDR3 loop reads CASSPGLNGETQYF. The CDR3 coding sequence is TGTGCCAGCAGCCCGGGACTAAACGGAGAGACCCAGTACTTC.